This is a list of T cell receptor beta chains from one sample in a study of shared clonotypes between healthy human individuals. Here immunoSEQ multiplex PCR was the method, and the copy in TCRdb shows in-frame clones only, minus some. The sample carries millions of clones, around 94% recorded once. The specimen sequenced was naive CD4+ T cells sorted from blood. The receptors come from a man between 18 and 29 years old in good health. CDR3s include the opening cysteine and the closing phenylalanine or tryptophan. A D gene is named only where the DNA matches it firmly. Size values are once, few and many counts, or a class for expanded clones, and some rows have none.

CDR3	DNA	size	J	D	V
CASNPAGGDYEQYF	TGTGCCAGCAATCCAGCGGGGGGAGACTACGAGCAGTACTTC	NA	TRBJ2-7	TRBD2	TRBV6-6
CAWNPTTGFYGYTF	TGTGCCTGGAACCCTACGACGGGCTTCTATGGCTACACCTTC	NA	TRBJ1-2	NA	TRBV30
CATSRGDRDWGEQYF	TGTGCCACCAGCAGAGGGGACAGGGATTGGGGCGAGCAGTACTTC	NA	TRBJ2-7	TRBD1	TRBV15
CASSPPGAQGGEKLFF	TGTGCCAGCTCACCGCCTGGAGCACAGGGCGGCGAAAAACTGTTTTTT	NA	TRBJ1-4	NA	TRBV18
CASSLYRGAYGYTF	TGTGCCAGCAGCCTGTACAGGGGAGCCTATGGCTACACCTTC	NA	TRBJ1-2	TRBD1	TRBV11-2
CASSPGQARYGYTF	TGTGCCAGCAGCCCCGGGCAAGCAAGATATGGCTACACCTTC	NA	TRBJ1-2	NA	TRBV7-2
CASSIDSPPYEQYF	TGTGCCAGTAGTATAGACAGCCCCCCTTACGAGCAGTACTTC	NA	TRBJ2-7	NA	TRBV19
CASSPPSVSSYEQYF	TGTGCCAGCTCACCACCTAGCGTGAGCTCCTACGAGCAGTACTTC	few	TRBJ2-7	NA	TRBV18
CAINGGGTGELFF	TGTGCCATCAATGGGGGGGGAACCGGGGAGCTGTTTTTT	NA	TRBJ2-2	TRBD2	TRBV10-3
CASSYGTSYNEQFF	TGTGCCAGCAGCTACGGTACCTCCTACAATGAGCAGTTCTTC	NA	TRBJ2-1	NA	TRBV6-5
CASTWGETYEQYF	TGTGCCAGCACCTGGGGGGAAACCTACGAGCAGTACTTC	NA	TRBJ2-7	NA	TRBV7-2
CASGPGGAEGTEAFF	TGTGCCAGTGGACCAGGGGGCGCGGAGGGCACTGAAGCTTTCTTT	NA	TRBJ1-1	TRBD1	TRBV19
CASLTAGANVLTF	TGTGCCAGCCTAACGGCTGGGGCCAACGTCCTGACTTTC	NA	TRBJ2-6	NA	TRBV28
CASSTSFGEFAYNEQFF	TGCGCCAGCAGCACCTCCTTTGGGGAATTTGCCTACAATGAGCAGTTCTTC	NA	TRBJ2-1	NA	TRBV5-1
CASSLVGVHNQPQHF	TGTGCCAGCAGCTTAGTTGGGGTCCACAATCAGCCCCAGCATTTT	NA	TRBJ1-5	NA	TRBV7-6
CASSYSWVSEQYF	TGTGCCAGCAGTTACTCGTGGGTCTCCGAGCAGTACTTC	NA	TRBJ2-7	NA	TRBV6-5
CASSLGPWVPNYGYTF	TGTGCCAGCAGCTTAGGACCCTGGGTTCCTAACTATGGCTACACCTTC	NA	TRBJ1-2	NA	TRBV7-8
CASSRNNEQFF	TGTGCCAGCAGCCGTAACAATGAGCAGTTCTTC	NA	TRBJ2-1	NA	TRBV7-9
CASSEGTASYEQYF	TGTGCCAGCTCCGAGGGGACAGCGTCCTACGAGCAGTACTTC	NA	TRBJ2-7	TRBD1	TRBV18
CSVDQTSGGNEQFF	TGCAGCGTGGACCAAACTAGCGGGGGCAATGAGCAGTTCTTC	NA	TRBJ2-1	TRBD2	TRBV29-1
CASSLLLSPGNIQYF	TGTGCCAGCAGCTTATTGTTAAGTCCGGGAAACATTCAGTACTTC	NA	TRBJ2-4	NA	TRBV7-2
CASSFPREGTQSYEQYF	TGTGCCAGCAGCTTCCCTAGGGAGGGGACCCAATCCTACGAGCAGTACTTC	NA	TRBJ2-7	TRBD2	TRBV11-1
CASRRTGKSSYEQYF	TGTGCCAGTAGGAGGACAGGCAAGAGCTCCTACGAGCAGTACTTC	NA	TRBJ2-7	TRBD1	TRBV19
CASGGGPYNSPLHF	TGTGCCAGCGGCGGAGGACCCTATAATTCACCCCTCCACTTT	NA	TRBJ1-6	NA	TRBV5-8
CASKEGSPGNTIYF	TGTGCCAGCAAAGAGGGGAGTCCTGGAAACACCATATATTTT	NA	TRBJ1-3	NA	TRBV2
CASSEVTAGGGYTF	TGTGCCAGCAGTGAAGTAACGGCGGGGGGCGGCTACACCTTC	NA	TRBJ1-2	NA	TRBV6-1
CASSQETASYEQYF	TGTGCCAGCAGCCAAGAGACAGCGTCCTACGAGCAGTACTTC	NA	TRBJ2-7	NA	TRBV14
CAISESGDSPLHF	TGTGCCATCAGTGAGTCGGGAGATTCACCCCTCCACTTT	NA	TRBJ1-6	NA	TRBV10-3
CASSLGQGGRGNTEAFF	TGTGCCAGCAGCTTAGGACAGGGGGGACGAGGGAACACTGAAGCTTTCTTT	NA	TRBJ1-1	TRBD1	TRBV7-9
CASSPDRGHNEQFF	TGTGCCAGCTCACCGGACAGGGGACACAATGAGCAGTTCTTC	NA	TRBJ2-1	TRBD1	TRBV18
CASRSPGHREQYF	TGTGCAAGTCGCTCCCCGGGACATCGCGAGCAGTACTTC	NA	TRBJ2-7	NA	TRBV12-2
CASSNQGLAGANEQFF	TGTGCCAGCAGTAACCAGGGACTAGCGGGGGCCAATGAGCAGTTCTTC	NA	TRBJ2-1	TRBD2	TRBV28
CASSAAGGPHEQYF	TGTGCCAGCAGTGCAGCAGGCGGACCCCACGAGCAGTACTTC	NA	TRBJ2-7	NA	TRBV25-1
CASSLSTGLSYEQYF	TGTGCCAGCAGCTTAAGTACAGGCCTATCCTACGAGCAGTACTTC	NA	TRBJ2-7	NA	TRBV7-2
CASSYDGYGYTF	TGTGCCAGCAGTTACGATGGTTACGGCTACACCTTC	NA	TRBJ1-2	NA	TRBV6-5
CAWSVPRLSYEQYF	TGTGCCTGGAGTGTACCGAGGCTCTCCTACGAGCAGTACTTC	NA	TRBJ2-7	NA	TRBV30
CASSPPVGSKPEKLFF	TGTGCCAGCTCACCACCGGTCGGGTCCAAACCCGAAAAACTGTTTTTT	NA	TRBJ1-4	NA	TRBV18
CATSRDWGYEQYF	TGTGCCACCAGCAGAGATTGGGGCTACGAGCAGTACTTC	NA	TRBJ2-7	NA	TRBV15
CAISESTRGRDTEAFF	TGTGCCATCAGTGAGTCAACGAGGGGGCGCGACACTGAAGCTTTCTTT	NA	TRBJ1-1	TRBD1	TRBV10-3
CASSFLAGDQDTQYF	TGTGCCAGCAGTTTCCTAGCGGGGGACCAAGATACGCAGTATTTT	NA	TRBJ2-3	TRBD2	TRBV28
CASSLTEKNTGELFF	TGTGCCAGCTCACTGACAGAGAAAAACACCGGGGAGCTGTTTTTT	NA	TRBJ2-2	NA	TRBV18
CASSLTVSGNTIYF	TGTGCCAGCAGCTTGACAGTTTCTGGAAACACCATATATTTT	NA	TRBJ1-3	NA	TRBV11-2
CASSLWTDEQYF	TGTGCCAGCAGTTTATGGACGGACGAGCAGTACTTC	NA	TRBJ2-7	NA	TRBV28
CASSDRDRAYEQYF	TGTGCCAGCAGTGACCGGGACAGGGCCTACGAGCAGTACTTC	NA	TRBJ2-7	TRBD1	TRBV27
CASSFDEGNLSTDTQYF	TGTGCCAGCAGTTTCGATGAGGGAAACCTTAGCACAGATACGCAGTATTTT	NA	TRBJ2-3	NA	TRBV28
CASSPPNRAYEQFF	TGTGCCAGCTCACCACCGAACAGGGCCTATGAGCAGTTCTTC	NA	TRBJ2-1	NA	TRBV18
CASSSGHQETQYF	TGTGCCAGCAGCTCCGGCCACCAAGAGACCCAGTACTTC	NA	TRBJ2-5	NA	TRBV5-4
CASSSGLNYGYTF	TGTGCCAGCAGTTCGGGACTTAACTATGGCTACACCTTC	NA	TRBJ1-2	NA	TRBV28
CASSRLGPSGSYEQYF	TGCGCCAGCAGCCGGTTAGGGCCTAGCGGTTCCTACGAGCAGTACTTC	once	TRBJ2-7	TRBD2	TRBV5-1
CASSIRLNTEAFF	TGTGCCAGTAGTATTCGTCTGAACACTGAAGCTTTCTTT	NA	TRBJ1-1	NA	TRBV19
CASSEEVGLYVPGNTIYF	TGTGCCAGCAGCGAGGAGGTCGGGCTGTATGTGCCTGGAAACACCATATATTTT	NA	TRBJ1-3	NA	TRBV21-1
CASSLPTLSEQYF	TGTGCCAGCAGCCTTCCGACCTTAAGCGAGCAGTACTTC	NA	TRBJ2-7	NA	TRBV11-2
CAWSPIMGNTIYF	TGTGCCTGGAGTCCTATTATGGGAAACACCATATATTTT	NA	TRBJ1-3	NA	TRBV30
CASSGDRGNNSPLHF	TGCGCCAGCAGCGGTGACAGGGGAAATAATTCACCCCTCCACTTT	NA	TRBJ1-6	TRBD1	TRBV5-1
CASSPRVAGGKETQYF	TGTGCCAGCTCACCACGGGTGGCGGGAGGCAAAGAGACCCAGTACTTC	NA	TRBJ2-5	TRBD2	TRBV18
CASSLYLAGSTDTQYF	TGTGCCAGCAGCTTGTACCTAGCGGGGAGCACAGATACGCAGTATTTT	NA	TRBJ2-3	TRBD2	TRBV11-2
CASSQDGKGNEKLFF	TGTGCCAGCAGCCAAGATGGGAAGGGAAATGAAAAACTGTTTTTT	NA	TRBJ1-4	NA	TRBV14
CASRRGGTANTGELFF	TGTGCCAGCAGGCGAGGGGGGACAGCGAACACCGGGGAGCTGTTTTTT	NA	TRBJ2-2	NA	TRBV9
CASSDWDRGRGYTF	TGTGCCAGCAGTGATTGGGACAGGGGCCGAGGCTACACCTTC	NA	TRBJ1-2	TRBD1	TRBV25-1
CASSSGTLNQPQHF	TGTGCCAGCAGTTCGGGGACACTGAATCAGCCCCAGCATTTT	NA	TRBJ1-5	NA	TRBV6-1